The 16 T cell receptor beta chains given below trace back to one sample, sequenced in a study of CD8 T cells in ankylosing spondylitis. TCRdb used MiXCR to reprocess the 5' RACE reads, holding one entry per CDR3 protein. The sample holds about 450,000 distinct CDR3 sequences, roughly 25% seen once. These TCRs are of unknown antigen specificity. Study-wide findings and caveats: For ankylosing spondylitis blood, a TCR beta motif of seven to nine highly homologous variants appeared characteristic.

The sequenced sample was blood, either unsorted or a sorted T cell fraction (not recorded which). These receptor sequences come from a male donor with ankylosing spondylitis.

CDR3 protein: CASSLGQTTDTQYF. The CDR3 coding sequence is TGTGCCAGCAGCTTAGGGCAGACTACAGATACGCAGTATTTT. This chain links TRBV7-6 with TRBJ2-3, with unresolved D. Trimming left V 1 base short and J 3 bases short, with 8 bases between. Germline V gene data show CDR1 as SGHVS and CDR2 as FNYEAQ. The CDR3 is made up of 14 amino acids.

The rearrangement links TRBV5-1 to TRBJ2-5; no definite D call. CDR1 and CDR2 from the germline V gene are SGHRS and YFSETQ. V dropped 0 bases and J dropped 4 bases, with 7 bases sitting between them. The CDR3 extends over 13 amino acids. The CDR3 DNA reads as TGCGCCAGCAGCTTGGAGGTTCTAGAGACCCAGTACTTC. Protein sequence: CASSLEVLETQYF.

The chain employs TRBV27 and TRBJ2-2; D unclear. From germline, CDR1 is MNHEY and CDR2 SMNVEV (reference sequence). V shed 3 bases and J shed 2 bases, with 10 bases lying between them. The CDR3 has 15 residues. DNA of the CDR3: TGTGCCAGCAGTTTTTCTCCCGGCAACACCGGGGAGCTGTTTTTT. Protein: CASSFSPGNTGELFF.

CDR3 sequence: CSATSVHSYNEQFF. CDR3 nucleotide sequence: TGCAGTGCTACTAGCGTTCACTCCTACAATGAGCAGTTCTTC. The chain combines TRBV20-1 with TRBJ2-1; D may be TRBD2 (6 bases). The CDR3 extends over 14 amino acids. Germline values: CDR1 DFQATT, CDR2 SNEGSKA (reference sequence). V was shortened by 4 bases and J by 0 bases, with 10 bases between the two germline ends.

The genes are TRBV14 and TRBJ1-2; D remains ambiguous. The length of the CDR3 is 14 residues. V was cut by 2 bases and J by 7 bases, with 14 bases left in between. The germline V gene encodes CDR1 SGHDN and CDR2 FVKESK. The CDR3 is CASSQLGASCGYTF. As DNA, the CDR3 is TGTGCCAGCAGCCAACTAGGAGCAAGCTGTGGCTACACCTTC. The whole variable domain, filled in from reference TRBV14 and TRBJ1-2, reads EAGVTQFPSHSVIEKGQTVTLRCDPISGHDNLYWYRRVMGKEIKFLLHFVKESKQDESGMPNNRFLAERTGGTYSTLKVQPAELEDSGVYFCASSQLGASCGYTFGSGTRLTVV.

This clonotype was counted between two and nine times. J is TRBJ2-7 and V is TRBV9; D is unclear. Germline V gene sequence: CDR1 SGDLS, CDR2 YYNGEE. V was trimmed by 0 bases and J by 5 bases, leaving 6 bases between them. This CDR3 contains 12 residues. In nucleotides, the CDR3 is TGTGCCAGCAGCGTAGCTGGAAACGAGCAGTACTTC. Translation: CASSVAGNEQYF. Complete variable domain (other parts from reference TRBV9 and TRBJ2-7): DSGVTQTPKHLITATGQRVTLRCSPRSGDLSVYWYQQSLDQGLQFLIQYYNGEERAKGNILERFSAQQFPDLHSELNLSSLELGDSALYFCASSVAGNEQYFGPGTRLTVT.

This clonotype was detected a few times. V and J are TRBV29-1 and TRBJ2-3, with a possible D match to TRBD1 (5 bases). Trimming removed 4 bases from V and 2 bases from J, with 13 bases in between. Germline lookup yields CDR1 SQVTM and CDR2 ANQGSEA. This CDR3 contains 14 residues. The CDR3 reads CSVGSTASTDTQYF. The CDR3 nucleotides are TGCAGCGTTGGGTCGACAGCTTCCACAGATACGCAGTATTTT.

This clonotype was seen only a few times. This chain links TRBV20-1 with TRBJ2-4, with 9 nucleotides matching TRBD1. Germline trimming cut 3 bases from V and 1 base from J; bases unmatched to any gene: 4. From germline, CDR1 is DFQATT and CDR2 SNEGSKA (reference sequence). This CDR3 is built from 15 residues. CDR3 coding DNA: TGCAGTGCTAGGGACAGGGGAGCGGCCAAAAACATTCAGTACTTC. Its translation: CSARDRGAAKNIQYF.

The chain recombines TRBV10-3 with TRBJ1-5; D remains unclear. From germline, CDR1 is ENHRY and CDR2 SYGVKD. Deletions cut 3 bases from V and 2 bases from J, with 5 bases between. The length of the CDR3 is 13 residues. The DNA for the CDR3 is TGTGCCATCAGTGAATACCGCAATCAGCCCCAGCATTTT. Amino acids: CAISEYRNQPQHF.

Only a few counts were recorded for this clonotype. V and J are TRBV20-1 and TRBJ2-7; TRBD1 matches 10 bases. The CDR3 totals 14 residues. CDR1 is DFQATT and CDR2 is SNEGSKA in the germline V gene (reference sequence). With 6 bases clipped from V and 7 bases from J, the junction kept 12 bases outside the gene matches. The CDR3 is CSAFQGQGRWEQYF. In nucleotides, the CDR3 is TGCAGTGCCTTCCAGGGACAGGGGCGGTGGGAGCAGTACTTC.

V is TRBV27 and J is TRBJ1-4; 8 nucleotides line up with TRBD1. The CDR3 spans 16 residues. Germline loops: CDR1 MNHEY, CDR2 SMNVEV (reference sequence). Losses at the gene ends were 1 base for V and 8 bases for J; bases not matched to a gene: 9. CDR3 sequence reads: CASSLLGGQVREKLFF. In DNA, the CDR3 is TGTGCCAGCAGTTTATTGGGGGGACAGGTCCGCGAAAAACTGTTTTTT.

This clonotype was counted many times. The chain links TRBV7-2 to TRBJ1-1, with a possible D match to TRBD1 (5 bases). This CDR3 has 11 residues. Germline loops: CDR1 SGHTA, CDR2 FQGNSA. The CDR3 spells CASGEHTEAFF. In DNA, the CDR3 is TGTGCTTCGGGGGAACACACTGAAGCTTTCTTT. The full variable domain, completed using reference TRBV7-2 and TRBJ1-1, is GAGVSQSPSNKVTEKGKDVELRCDPISGHTALYWYRQSLGQGLEFLIYFQGNSAPDKSGLPSDRFSAERTGGSVSTLTIQRTQQEDSAVYLCASGEHTEAFFGQGTRLTVV.

The chain is built from TRBV6-1 and TRBJ2-1, with D maybe TRBD2 (6 bases). The V end lost 6 bases, the J end lost 7 bases, and 16 bases lay between the germline ends. CDR3 length: 14 amino acids. Germline lookup yields CDR1 MNHNS and CDR2 SASEGT. CDR3 nucleotides: TGTGCCAGCAGGTGGGCTAGCGCCAGGAATGAGCAGTTCTTC. Translation gives CASRWASARNEQFF.

This clonotype was recorded only once. The chain links TRBV5-1 to TRBJ2-5; 11 bases map to TRBD2. The V gene's germline CDR1 is SGHRS and CDR2 YFSETQ. After removal of 1 base from V and 0 bases from J, the junction contained 2 bases not matched to a gene. The CDR3 consists of 16 residues. CDR3 DNA sequence: TGCGCCAGCAGCTTGCGACTAGCGGGGAACCAAGAGACCCAGTACTTC. As protein: CASSLRLAGNQETQYF.

This clonotype was detected only once. V is TRBV5-1 and J is TRBJ1-2; no clear D. The CDR3 consists of 13 residues. Trimming removed 1 base at V and 7 bases at J, with 11 bases between. CDR1 and CDR2 from the germline V gene are SGHRS and YFSETQ. CDR3 bases: TGCGCCAGCAGCTTGTCCGTCTTAGGTGGCTACACCTTC. Encoded protein: CASSLSVLGGYTF. The full variable domain, in which reference TRBV5-1 and TRBJ1-2 provide the parts outside the CDR3, is KAGVTQTPRYLIKTRGQQVTLSCSPISGHRSVSWYQQTPGQGLQFLFEYFSETQRNKGNFPGRFSGRQFSNSRSEMNVSTLELGDSALYLCASSLSVLGGYTFGSGTRLTVV.

The chain uses TRBV4-2 and TRBJ1-5; D is possibly TRBD1 (5 bases). Germline loops: CDR1 LGHNA, CDR2 YNFKEQ. This CDR3 is 15 amino acids long. Trimming left V 3 bases short and J 2 bases short, with 11 bases between. CDR3 sequence (DNA): TGTGCCAGCAGCCACCAAGAGGGGCGCAATCAGCCCCAGCATTTT. Its protein is CASSHQEGRNQPQHF.